This T cell receptor (beta chain) was identified in a study of brain T cells in children with intractable seizures. Regarding the study as a whole: Pre-surgery blood may have been undersampled, hiding some clones. HCMV serostatus was not known, and viral specificity came from CDR3 similarity only.

In its sample, this clone was seen once. As yet, its antigen is unknown. Sequencing was limited to surgery cases with top T cell transcript signatures in brain tissue. Measured with immunoSEQ multiplex PCR; TCRdb has only the in-frame clones, and not every one. The sample lists 110,000 or so clones, 90% to 95% occurring once. The sample was peripheral blood, taken at surgery. The receptor comes from a boy under three years old with hemimegalencephaly and intractable seizures.

The CDR3 loop reads CASSQVGRDSYEQYF. CDR3 bases: TGCGCCAGCAGCCAAGTAGGCAGGGACTCCTACGAGCAGTACTTC. V gene TRBV4-1 combines with J gene TRBJ2-7; D may be TRBD1 (5 bases). The V end was cut by 1 base, the J end by 0 bases, with 10 bases between. The CDR3 totals 15 residues. The V gene's germline CDR1 is MGHRA and CDR2 YSYEKL.